Shown below are 7 T cell receptor beta chains from a single sample sequenced in a study of T-cell memory formation after mild COVID-19. TCRdb itself ran the 5' RACE reads through MiXCR, one entry per CDR3 protein. The sample holds 50,000 to 75,000 distinct CDR3 sequences; roughly 10% are singletons and the top ten take about 1.1%. What was sequenced was PBMCs or a T cell subset sorted from them (not recorded which). The receptors stem from a man aged 18 to 30 who had mild COVID-19 (a few samples of this study predate the infection). Cell type and time point are not known.

This clonotype has at least ten counts. The V and J genes are TRBV7-2 and TRBJ2-3; the D gene could be TRBD1 or TRBD2 (5 bases each). The CDR3 has 14 amino acids. Germline-derived CDR1 and CDR2 are SGHTA and FQGNSA. V was trimmed by 0 bases and J by 6 bases, leaving 10 bases between them. The CDR3 reads CASSLAPGTDTQYF. The CDR3 DNA is TGTGCCAGCAGCTTAGCGCCGGGGACGGATACGCAGTATTTT.

This clonotype was observed a few times. The chain links TRBV2 to TRBJ2-4; D might be TRBD1 (6 bases). The CDR3 runs to 12 residues. Between the trimmed V and J ends, which lost 6 bases and 6 bases, there was a span of 9 bases. Per the germline V gene, CDR1 is SNHLY and CDR2 is FYNNEI. DNA of the CDR3: TGTGCCAGCAGGGACAGTTTAAACATTCAGTACTTC. This encodes CASRDSLNIQYF.

This clonotype was found many times. This sequence joins TRBV4-2 and TRBJ2-1, with 8 bases aligning to TRBD1. The CDR3 length is 15 residues. V shed 0 bases, J shed 4 bases, and the junction held 2 bases outside the gene matches. Germline assignment: CDR1 LGHNA and CDR2 YNFKEQ. This CDR3 is CASSQETGDYNEQFF. The CDR3 DNA reads TGTGCCAGCAGCCAAGAGACAGGGGATTACAATGAGCAGTTCTTC.

The table lists this clonotype with a few counts. The chain employs TRBV6-1 and TRBJ2-1; TRBD2 agrees at 11 bases. V shed 6 bases and J 5 bases; nucleotides not matched to a gene: 3. Germline CDR1 is MNHNS and CDR2 is SASEGT. The CDR3 has 14 amino acids. The CDR3 reads CASSGTSGDNEQFF. The CDR3 DNA is TGTGCCAGCAGCGGGACTAGCGGCGACAATGAGCAGTTCTTC.

This clonotype was observed a handful of times. The chain is built from TRBV5-6 and TRBJ1-5; 10 bases agree with TRBD1. This CDR3 spans 17 amino acids. Trimming at V came to 3 bases and at J to 5 bases, leaving 11 bases not matched to a gene. Germline V lookup: CDR1 SGHDT, CDR2 YYEEEE. For the CDR3, the DNA is TGTGCCAGCAGCTCAGCGATCTTTGACAGGGGGCATCAGCCCCAGCATTTT. This gives the protein CASSSAIFDRGHQPQHF.

Many counts were recorded for this clonotype. The rearrangement links TRBV20-1 to TRBJ2-5; 13 bases are shared with TRBD2. Germline loops: CDR1 DFQATT, CDR2 SNEGSKA (reference sequence). The J segment lost 2 bases and the V segment lost 5 bases, leaving 5 bases of the junction unmatched. CDR3 length: 15 amino acids. The CDR3 region is CSASGTSGTQETQYF. CDR3 DNA: TGCAGTGCTTCCGGGACTAGCGGGACACAAGAGACCCAGTACTTC.

The chain couples TRBV7-2 to TRBJ2-7; no definite D call. The CDR3 has 12 residues. Germline CDR1 reads SGHTA; CDR2 reads FQGNSA. Deletions cut 1 base from V and 4 bases from J, with 5 bases between. CDR3 sequence (DNA): TGTGCCAGCAGCTTAGTCAATTACGAGCAGTACTTC. This translates into CASSLVNYEQYF.